This entry is about one T cell receptor (beta chain). The participants were between about 18 and 90 years old and came from about two dozen US areas. The data are from a study of blood T cell repertoires in COVID-19. Generated by immunoSEQ multiplex PCR, the TCRdb table keeps only in-frame clones and is missing some. This sample has a few hundred thousand clones, with roughly nine tenths found just once. This receptor was taken from a human donor in a cohort exposed to, infected with or recovered from COVID-19 (not recorded which). The donor label of this sample is uncertain. Sequenced sample: PBMCs or T cells enriched from blood (not recorded which).

CDR3 DNA sequence: TGTGCCAGCAGCCCCCCAGCGGGTTCCTACGAGCAGTACTTC. This gives the protein CASSPPAGSYEQYF. The chain has TRBV11-2 and TRBJ2-7; D is possibly TRBD2 (6 bases). The V and J ends lost 5 bases and 1 base respectively, with 12 bases between them. Germline V gives CDR1 SGHAT, CDR2 FQNNGV. This CDR3 region has 14 residues. Full variable domain (outside the CDR3, taken from reference TRBV11-2 and TRBJ2-7): EAGVAQSPRYKIIEKRQSVAFWCNPISGHATLYWYQQILGQGPKLLIQFQNNGVVDDSQLPKDRFSAERLKGVDSTLKIQPAKLEDSAVYLCASSPPAGSYEQYFGPGTRLTVT.